The 27 T cell receptor beta chains in this list originate from one sample, sequenced in a study of Tregs in tolerant kidney transplant recipients. The table came from immunoSEQ multiplex PCR; TCRdb's copy has only in-frame clones and leaves some out. The sample carries 85,000 to 95,000 clones, more than 90% recorded once. The sequencing sample was made of CD8+ T cells from blood. The receptors shown here come from a human donor in good health.

The V and J genes are TRBV13 and TRBJ2-1; no clear D. CDR3 length: 17 amino acids. The V and J ends lost 5 bases and 1 base respectively, with 18 bases between them. Germline CDR1 reads PRHDT; CDR2 reads FYEKMQ (reference sequence). The CDR3: CASSRTDLRVSYNEQFF. For the CDR3, the DNA is TGTGCCAGCAGCCGAACGGACCTCCGGGTATCCTACAATGAGCAGTTCTTC.

CDR3 loop: CASRARTDGDSLSNQPQHF. CDR3 sequence (DNA): TGTGCCAGCAGAGCCCGGACAGACGGCGATTCCCTTAGCAATCAGCCCCAGCATTTT. The chain uses TRBV6-4 and TRBJ1-5; a possible D gene is TRBD1 (6 bases). Trimming cost V 6 bases and J 0 bases, with 24 bases left between them. The germline CDR1 and CDR2 sequences are MRHNA and SNTAGT. The CDR3 runs 19 residues.

The chain recombines TRBV7-9 with TRBJ2-7; 7 nucleotides line up with TRBD1. The V gene end was trimmed by 5 bases and the J gene end by 2 bases; junction bases not matched to a gene: 12. The CDR3 is 16 amino acids. The germline V gene encodes CDR1 SEHNR and CDR2 FQNEAQ (reference sequence). The CDR3 loop reads CASSPPRTGLTYEQYF. In DNA, the CDR3 is TGTGCCAGCAGCCCTCCCCGGACAGGCCTTACCTACGAGCAGTACTTC.

The genes are TRBV14 and TRBJ1-2; tentatively, D is TRBD1 (6 bases). This CDR3 is 17 amino acids long. Trimming pared 4 bases from V and 4 bases from J, leaving 22 bases between. The germline gives CDR1 SGHDN, CDR2 FVKESK. The CDR3 region has the DNA TGTGCCAGCAGCCCACGGAGAGGAAGGACAGCGCGCTATGGCTACACCTTC. Its translation is CASSPRRGRTARYGYTF.

This chain joins TRBV7-9 and TRBJ2-5; TRBD2 might be the D (5 bases). CDR3 length: 13 amino acids. Germline CDR1 reads SEHNR; CDR2 reads FQNEAQ (reference sequence). Trimming stripped 5 bases from V and 3 bases from J, with 10 bases between. Written as DNA, the CDR3 is TGTGCCAGCAGCCCGGACTTAGAAGAGACCCAGTACTTC. Protein sequence: CASSPDLEETQYF.

The chain uses TRBV27 and TRBJ2-2; possibly TRBD1 for D (6 bases). Germline assignment: CDR1 MNHEY and CDR2 SMNVEV (reference sequence). Deletions cut 6 bases from V and 2 bases from J, with 13 bases between. The CDR3 has 15 amino acids. CDR3 residues: CASSDIRGNTGELFF. The CDR3 region has the DNA TGTGCCAGCAGCGATATCAGGGGAAACACCGGGGAGCTGTTTTTT.

This clone was observed a handful of times. This chain uses TRBV7-8 with TRBJ1-6; tentatively, D is TRBD1 (5 bases). CDR3 length: 16 residues. V was cut by 2 bases and J by 7 bases, with 15 bases left in between. Looked up from germline, CDR1 is SGHVS and CDR2 is FQNEAQ. The CDR3 DNA is TGTGCCAGCAGCTTAACGCAGGGCTATGGGAATTCACCCCTCCACTTT. Translated, it gives CASSLTQGYGNSPLHF. Full variable domain (rest looked up from reference TRBV7-8 and TRBJ1-6): GAGVSQSPRYKVAKRGQDVALRCDPISGHVSLFWYQQALGQGPEFLTYFQNEAQLDKSGLPSDRFFAERPEGSVSTLKIQRTQQEDSAVYLCASSLTQGYGNSPLHFGNGTRLTVT.

The gene calls are TRBV7-9 and TRBJ2-1; D uncertain. Deletions cut 0 bases from V and 8 bases from J, with 2 bases between. Per germline, CDR1 SEHNR and CDR2 FQNEAQ (reference sequence). The CDR3 sequence is 11 residues long. The CDR3, as DNA: TGTGCCAGCAGCTTAGCCCATGAGCAGTTCTTC. It encodes CASSLAHEQFF.

This chain links TRBV5-1 with TRBJ1-4; D gene uncertain. Germline-derived CDR1 and CDR2 are SGHRS and YFSETQ. CDR3 length: 17 residues. Trimming removed 4 bases at V and 0 bases at J, with 16 bases between. As DNA, the CDR3 is TGCGCCAGCAGCCCTTCTCGACGGCGGCCAACTAATGAAAAACTGTTTTTT. Amino acid sequence: CASSPSRRRPTNEKLFF. Based on the CDR3 plus reference TRBV5-1 and TRBJ1-4, the full variable domain is KAGVTQTPRYLIKTRGQQVTLSCSPISGHRSVSWYQQTPGQGLQFLFEYFSETQRNKGNFPGRFSGRQFSNSRSEMNVSTLELGDSALYLCASSPSRRRPTNEKLFFGSGTQLSVL.

The rearrangement links TRBV27 to TRBJ2-7; 11 nucleotides line up with TRBD1. V trimming: 2 bases; J trimming: 4 bases; junction bases outside the gene matches: 4. Germline CDR1 is MNHEY and CDR2 is SMNVEV (reference sequence). The CDR3 loop spans 15 amino acids. CDR3 residues: CASSLHGQGAYEQYF. The CDR3 nucleotides are TGTGCCAGCAGTTTACACGGACAGGGGGCTTACGAGCAGTACTTC.

The V gene is TRBV30, the J gene TRBJ1-6; TRBD1 is a possible D gene (6 bases). CDR3 length: 14 residues. Deletions cut 0 bases from V and 7 bases from J, with 10 bases between. Germline V lookup: CDR1 GTSNPN, CDR2 SVGIG (reference sequence). CDR3 bases: TGTGCCTGGAGTGTATTCCAGGGGAATTCACCCCTCCACTTT. It specifies CAWSVFQGNSPLHF.

This chain connects TRBV11-2 to TRBJ2-7, with 9 bases aligning to TRBD2. Germline assignment: CDR1 SGHAT and CDR2 FQNNGV. The trim removed 5 bases at V and 4 bases at J, leaving 3 bases unmatched. There are 13 residues in the CDR3. The CDR3 reads CASSPTSGYEQYF. The CDR3 nucleotides are TGTGCCAGCAGCCCAACTAGCGGGTACGAGCAGTACTTC.

The rearrangement joins TRBV5-4 to TRBJ2-5; D call uncertain. The J call may be wrong; the DNA end is better matched by TRBJ2-7. The germline V gene has CDR1 SGHNT and CDR2 YYREEE (reference sequence). The length of the CDR3 is 12 residues. The CDR3 DNA sequence: TGTGCCAGCAGCTCCGACTCCTACGAGCAGTACTTC. Its protein is CASSSDSYEQYF.

This clone was seen just once. The rearrangement joins TRBV5-1 to TRBJ2-5; D is undetermined. The V gene lost 0 bases and the J gene lost 5 bases, with 11 bases spanning the gap. This CDR3 has 14 residues. The germline V gene encodes CDR1 SGHRS and CDR2 YFSETQ. CDR3 bases: TGCGCCAGCAGCTTGGGGGTGTTCGGGGAGACCCAGTACTTC. This translates into CASSLGVFGETQYF.

V usage is TRBV13 and J usage is TRBJ2-7, with 7 positions matching TRBD1. The CDR3 totals 13 residues. Germline V CDR1 and CDR2: PRHDT, FYEKMQ (reference sequence). Trimming cost V 5 bases and J 3 bases; bases outside gene matches: 4. For the CDR3, the DNA is TGTGCCAGCAGCCCGGGACAGAGCTACGAGCAGTACTTC. As protein: CASSPGQSYEQYF.

This chain joins TRBV19 and TRBJ2-1; D unclear. The germline gives CDR1 LNHDA, CDR2 SQIVND (reference sequence). V was pared by 6 bases and J by 0 bases, with 12 bases between. The CDR3 has 15 amino acids. In DNA, the CDR3 is TGTGCCAGTAGAGGCGAGACGAGCTCCTACAATGAGCAGTTCTTC. Amino acids: CASRGETSSYNEQFF.

The CDR3 loop reads CASSPKGQGSSYEQYF. In DNA form, the CDR3 reads TGTGCCAGCAGCCCAAAAGGACAGGGGAGCTCCTACGAGCAGTACTTC. This chain joins TRBV27 and TRBJ2-7; TRBD1 aligns across 9 bases. The J segment lost 0 bases and the V segment lost 6 bases, leaving 9 bases of the junction unmatched. CDR1 MNHEY and CDR2 SMNVEV come from the germline V gene (reference sequence). This CDR3 comprises 16 residues.

The chain carries TRBV9 and TRBJ2-7; TRBD2 matches 12 bases. Looked up from germline, CDR1 is SGDLS and CDR2 is YYNGEE. The CDR3 length is 15 residues. V lost 3 bases, J lost 3 bases, and 4 bases stayed unmatched. The CDR3 region has the DNA TGTGCCAGCAGCGGACGACTAGCGGGGGACTACGAGCAGTACTTC. Its protein product is CASSGRLAGDYEQYF. The full variable domain, in which reference TRBV9 and TRBJ2-7 provide the parts outside the CDR3, is DSGVTQTPKHLITATGQRVTLRCSPRSGDLSVYWYQQSLDQGLQFLIQYYNGEERAKGNILERFSAQQFPDLHSELNLSSLELGDSALYFCASSGRLAGDYEQYFGPGTRLTVT.

The rearrangement joins TRBV5-4 to TRBJ2-1; D not certain. The ends were cut back, 3 bases at V and 4 bases at J, with 8 bases in the middle. CDR3 length: 13 residues. Germline loops: CDR1 SGHNT, CDR2 YYREEE (reference sequence). The CDR3 loop is CASSSVPYNEQFF. CDR3 coding DNA: TGTGCCAGCAGCTCGGTACCTTACAATGAGCAGTTCTTC. Together with reference TRBV5-4 and TRBJ2-1, the CDR3 gives the full variable domain: ETGVTQSPTHLIKTRGQQVTLRCSSQSGHNTVSWYQQALGQGPQFIFQYYREEENGRGNFPPRFSGLQFPNYSSELNVNALELDDSALYLCASSSVPYNEQFFGPGTRLTVL.

CDR3 nucleotide sequence: TGTGCCAGCAGTTACTCTGAGGCATACTACGAGCAGTACTTC. Amino acid sequence: CASSYSEAYYEQYF. The V call is TRBV6-6, the J call TRBJ2-7; D not certain. The CDR3 runs 14 residues. The germline V gene has CDR1 MNHNY and CDR2 SVGAGI (reference sequence). Trimming removed 0 bases from V and 3 bases from J, with 9 bases in between.

V and J are TRBV25-1 and TRBJ2-5; TRBD2 is a possible D gene (5 bases). The CDR3 loop spans 16 amino acids. The V end was cut by 1 base, the J end by 5 bases, with 17 bases between. Germline loops: CDR1 MGHDK, CDR2 SYGVNS. The CDR3 coding sequence is TGTGCCAGCAGTGAATTGGGGAAGGAGCGGCGGGAGACCCAGTACTTC. This sequence encodes CASSELGKERRETQYF. Combining the CDR3 with reference TRBV25-1 and TRBJ2-5 gives the whole variable domain EADIYQTPRYLVIGTGKKITLECSQTMGHDKMYWYQQDPGMELHLIHYSYGVNSTEKGDLSSESTVSRIRTEHFPLTLESARPSHTSQYLCASSELGKERRETQYFGPGTRLLVL.

The CDR3 region is CASSEPRQAHYEQYF. CDR3 bases: TGCGCCAGCAGTGAGCCAAGACAGGCGCACTACGAGCAGTACTTC. The J gene is TRBJ2-7, the V gene TRBV10-2; tentative D call: TRBD1 (6 bases). Per the germline V gene, CDR1 is WSHSY and CDR2 is SAAADI. The CDR3 runs to 15 residues. Trimming shortened V by 2 bases and J by 3 bases, and 14 bases separated the two germline ends.

V and J are TRBV2 and TRBJ2-7, with TRBD1 matching over 9 bases. Germline V CDR1 and CDR2: SNHLY, FYNNEI. CDR3 length equals 15 residues. Unmatched junction bases numbered 10, after V lost 3 bases and J lost 7 bases. CDR3 coding DNA: TGTGCCAGCAGTGACTTTCGGACAGGGGTCGGGGAGCAGTACTTC. Translated, it gives CASSDFRTGVGEQYF.

V and J are TRBV5-5 and TRBJ2-1; D could derive from TRBD1 or TRBD2 (5 bases each). The CDR3 is 14 amino acids. Trimming stripped 0 bases from V and 7 bases from J, with 11 bases between. CDR1 is SGHKS and CDR2 is YYEKEE in the germline V gene (reference sequence). The CDR3 region is CASSLGDRGNEQFF. DNA for the CDR3: TGTGCCAGCAGCTTGGGTGACAGAGGGAATGAGCAGTTCTTC.

This chain links TRBV5-6 with TRBJ1-1, with TRBD1 as a possible D gene (5 bases). The CDR3 loop spans 15 amino acids. The V gene's germline CDR1 is SGHDT and CDR2 YYEEEE. V shed 5 bases and J shed 1 base, with 15 bases lying between them. DNA of the CDR3: TGTGCCAGCAGTTGGCTACGGACAAAGAACACTGAAGCTTTCTTT. Translating it yields CASSWLRTKNTEAFF.

The chain has TRBV30 and TRBJ2-1; D gene ambiguous. Germline CDR1 reads GTSNPN; CDR2 reads SVGIG (reference sequence). Between the trimmed V and J ends, which lost 0 bases and 2 bases, there was a span of 5 bases. This CDR3 region has 13 residues. The CDR3 DNA is TGTGCCTGGAGTGTTATCACCTACAATGAGCAGTTCTTC. This encodes CAWSVITYNEQFF.

V and J are TRBV9 and TRBJ2-1, with 7 bases lining up with TRBD1. The length of the CDR3 is 14 residues. V gave up 8 bases and J gave up 1 base; unmatched junction bases: 6. Germline V CDR1 and CDR2: SGDLS, YYNGEE. CDR3 DNA: TGTGCCAGAGAGAAACAGGGGTCCTACAATGAGCAGTTCTTC. It translates to CAREKQGSYNEQFF. Supplemented by reference TRBV9 and TRBJ2-1, the full variable domain reads DSGVTQTPKHLITATGQRVTLRCSPRSGDLSVYWYQQSLDQGLQFLIQYYNGEERAKGNILERFSAQQFPDLHSELNLSSLELGDSALYFCAREKQGSYNEQFFGPGTRLTVL.